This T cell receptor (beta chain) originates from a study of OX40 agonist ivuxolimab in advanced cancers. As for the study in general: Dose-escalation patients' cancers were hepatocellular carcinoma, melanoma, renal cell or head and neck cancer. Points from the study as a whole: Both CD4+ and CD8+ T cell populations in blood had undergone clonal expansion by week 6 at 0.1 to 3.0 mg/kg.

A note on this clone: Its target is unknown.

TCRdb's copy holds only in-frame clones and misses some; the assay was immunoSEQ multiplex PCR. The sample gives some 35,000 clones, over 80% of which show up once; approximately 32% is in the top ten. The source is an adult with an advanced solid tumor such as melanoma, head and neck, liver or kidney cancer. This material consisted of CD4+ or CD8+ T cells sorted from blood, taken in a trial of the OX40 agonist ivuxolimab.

The CDR3 nucleotides are TGTGCCAGCAGGGGGGTAAAGAACTATGGCTACACCTTC. Protein product: CASRGVKNYGYTF. The chain employs TRBV2 and TRBJ1-2; tentatively, D is TRBD1 (5 bases). There are 13 residues in the CDR3. Trimming left V 6 bases short and J 2 bases short, with 10 bases between. Germline V gene sequence: CDR1 SNHLY, CDR2 FYNNEI. Full variable domain (outside the CDR3, taken from reference TRBV2 and TRBJ1-2): EPEVTQTPSHQVTQMGQEVILRCVPISNHLYFYWYRQILGQKVEFLVSFYNNEISEKSEIFDDQFSVERPDGSNFTLKIRSTKLEDSAMYFCASRGVKNYGYTFGSGTRLTVV.